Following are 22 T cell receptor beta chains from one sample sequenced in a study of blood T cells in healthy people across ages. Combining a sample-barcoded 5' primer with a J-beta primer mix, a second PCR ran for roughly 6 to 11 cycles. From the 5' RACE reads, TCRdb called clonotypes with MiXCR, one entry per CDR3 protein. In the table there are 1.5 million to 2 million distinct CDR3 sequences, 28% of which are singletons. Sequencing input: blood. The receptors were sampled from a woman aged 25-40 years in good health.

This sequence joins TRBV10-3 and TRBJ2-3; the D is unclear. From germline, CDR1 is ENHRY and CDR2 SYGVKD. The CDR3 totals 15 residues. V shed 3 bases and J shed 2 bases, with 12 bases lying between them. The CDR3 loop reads CAISEGPPDTDTQYF. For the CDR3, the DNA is TGTGCCATCAGTGAAGGTCCCCCAGACACAGATACGCAGTATTTT.

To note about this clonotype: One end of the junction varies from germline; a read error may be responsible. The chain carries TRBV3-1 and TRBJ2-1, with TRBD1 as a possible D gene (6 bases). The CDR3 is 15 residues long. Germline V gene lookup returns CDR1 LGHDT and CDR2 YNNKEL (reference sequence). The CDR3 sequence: CSSSLGTSDYNEQFF. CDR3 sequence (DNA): TGTTCCAGCAGCCTTGGGACATCTGATTACAATGAGCAGTTCTTC.

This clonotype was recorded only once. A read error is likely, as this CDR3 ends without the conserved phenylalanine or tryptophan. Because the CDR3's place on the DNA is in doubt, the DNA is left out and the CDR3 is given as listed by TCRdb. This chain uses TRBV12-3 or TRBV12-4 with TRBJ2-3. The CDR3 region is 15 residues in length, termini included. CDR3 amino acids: CASSWTEPSTDTEYS.

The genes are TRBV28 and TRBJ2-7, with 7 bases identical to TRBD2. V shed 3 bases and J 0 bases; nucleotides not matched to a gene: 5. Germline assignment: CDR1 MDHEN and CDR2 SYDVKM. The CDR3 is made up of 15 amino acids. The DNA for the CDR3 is TGTGCCAGCAGTTTTTGGGGGGGTGTCTCCTACGAGCAGTACTTC. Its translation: CASSFWGGVSYEQYF.

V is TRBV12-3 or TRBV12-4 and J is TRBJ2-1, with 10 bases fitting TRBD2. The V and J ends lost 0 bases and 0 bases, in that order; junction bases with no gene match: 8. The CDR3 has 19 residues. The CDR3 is CASSLALLAGPSSYNEQFF. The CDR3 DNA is TGTGCCAGCAGTTTAGCCCTACTAGCGGGACCCAGCTCCTACAATGAGCAGTTCTTC.

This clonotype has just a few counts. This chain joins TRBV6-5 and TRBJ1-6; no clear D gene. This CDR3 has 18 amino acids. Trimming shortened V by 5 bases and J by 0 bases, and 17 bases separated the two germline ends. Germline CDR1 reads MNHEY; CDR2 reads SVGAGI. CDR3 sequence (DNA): TGTGCCAGCAGTCTCTCGGCCTATTCGAGCTCCTATAATTCACCCCTCCACTTT. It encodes CASSLSAYSSSYNSPLHF.

Here the CDR3 reads CASSLIPLGGADSGANVLTF. CDR3 nucleotide sequence: TGTGCCAGCAGCTTAATTCCCCTGGGGGGGGCCGACTCTGGGGCCAACGTCCTGACTTTC. This rearrangement joins TRBV7-2 to TRBJ2-6, with a possible D match to TRBD2 (7 bases). The CDR3 consists of 20 residues. The germline gives CDR1 SGHTA, CDR2 FQGNSA. V shed 2 bases and J shed 0 bases, with 20 bases lying between them.

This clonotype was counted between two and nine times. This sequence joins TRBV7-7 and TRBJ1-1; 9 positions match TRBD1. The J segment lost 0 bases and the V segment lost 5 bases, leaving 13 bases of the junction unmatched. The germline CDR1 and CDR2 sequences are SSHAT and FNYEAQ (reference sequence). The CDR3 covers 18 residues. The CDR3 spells CASSPYRDREGMNTEAFF. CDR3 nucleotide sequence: TGTGCCAGCAGCCCTTACCGGGACAGGGAGGGCATGAACACTGAAGCTTTCTTT.

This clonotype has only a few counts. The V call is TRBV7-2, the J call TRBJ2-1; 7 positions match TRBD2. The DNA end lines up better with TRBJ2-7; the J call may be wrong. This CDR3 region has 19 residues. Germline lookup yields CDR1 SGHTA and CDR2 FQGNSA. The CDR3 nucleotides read TGTGCCAGCAGCTTAGCAGGGCGGGGGAGCCCCAGCTCCTACAATGAGCAGTACTTC. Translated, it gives CASSLAGRGSPSSYNEQYF.

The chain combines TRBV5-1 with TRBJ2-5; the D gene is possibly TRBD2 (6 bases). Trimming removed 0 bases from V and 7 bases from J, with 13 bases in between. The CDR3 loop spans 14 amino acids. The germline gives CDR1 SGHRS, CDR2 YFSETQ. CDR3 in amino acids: CASSLVLSEGTQYF. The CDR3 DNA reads TGCGCCAGCAGCTTGGTTCTCTCGGAGGGGACCCAGTACTTC.

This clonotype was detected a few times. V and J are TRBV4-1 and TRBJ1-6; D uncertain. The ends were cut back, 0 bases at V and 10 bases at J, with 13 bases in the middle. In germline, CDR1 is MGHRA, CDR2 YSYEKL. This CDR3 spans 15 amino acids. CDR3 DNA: TGCGCCAGCAGCCAAGAGCCGGTGGTTGACTCACCCCTCCACTTT. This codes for CASSQEPVVDSPLHF.

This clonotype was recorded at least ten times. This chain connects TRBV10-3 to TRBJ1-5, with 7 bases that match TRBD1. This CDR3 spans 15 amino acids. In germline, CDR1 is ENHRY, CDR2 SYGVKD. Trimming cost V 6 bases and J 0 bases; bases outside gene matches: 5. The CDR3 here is CAISKGTDSNQPQHF. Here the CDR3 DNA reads TGTGCCATCAGCAAAGGGACAGATAGCAATCAGCCCCAGCATTTT.

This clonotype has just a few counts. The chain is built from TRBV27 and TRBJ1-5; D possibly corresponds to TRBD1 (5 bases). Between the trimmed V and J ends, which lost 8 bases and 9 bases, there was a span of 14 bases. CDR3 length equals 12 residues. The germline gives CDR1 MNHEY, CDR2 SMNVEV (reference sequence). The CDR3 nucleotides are TGTGCCAGCTCCGTCGGGGCCGGGCCCCAGCATTTT. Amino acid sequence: CASSVGAGPQHF.

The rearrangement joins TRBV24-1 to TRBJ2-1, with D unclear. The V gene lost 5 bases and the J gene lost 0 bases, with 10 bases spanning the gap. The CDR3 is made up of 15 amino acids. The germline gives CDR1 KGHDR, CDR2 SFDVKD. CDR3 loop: CATSVAGSSYNEQFF. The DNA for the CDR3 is TGTGCCACCAGTGTTGCAGGATCCTCCTACAATGAGCAGTTCTTC.

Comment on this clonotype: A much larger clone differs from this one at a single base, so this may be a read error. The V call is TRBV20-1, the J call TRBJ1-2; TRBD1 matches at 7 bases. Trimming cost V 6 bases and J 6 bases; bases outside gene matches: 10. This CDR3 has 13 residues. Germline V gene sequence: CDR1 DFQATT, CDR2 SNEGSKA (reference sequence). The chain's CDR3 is CSARRDSLHGYTF. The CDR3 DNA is TGCAGTGCCAGGCGGGACAGCCTCCATGGCTACACCTTC.

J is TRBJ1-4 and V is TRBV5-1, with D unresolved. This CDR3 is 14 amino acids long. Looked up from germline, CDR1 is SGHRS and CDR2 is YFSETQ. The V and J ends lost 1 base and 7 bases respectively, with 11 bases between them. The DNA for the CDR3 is TGCGCCAGCAGCTTGAATCCGCGGGGTGAAAAACTGTTTTTT. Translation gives CASSLNPRGEKLFF.

The CDR3 protein is CASSSQGGVNTGELFF. CDR3 in DNA: TGCGCCAGCAGCTCCCAGGGGGGCGTTAACACCGGGGAGCTGTTTTTT. The gene calls are TRBV5-1 and TRBJ2-2; D perhaps matches TRBD1 (7 bases). The CDR3 has 16 residues. Trimming shortened V by 3 bases and J by 2 bases, and 14 bases separated the two germline ends. CDR1 is SGHRS and CDR2 is YFSETQ in the germline V gene.

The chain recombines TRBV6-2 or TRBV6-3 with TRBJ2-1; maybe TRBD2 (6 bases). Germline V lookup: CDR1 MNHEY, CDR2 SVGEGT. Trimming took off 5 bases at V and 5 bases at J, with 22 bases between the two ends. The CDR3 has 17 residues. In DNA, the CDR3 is TGTGCCAGCAGTCACCCAGTCCCCGGGAGATTGGACAATGAGCAGTTCTTC. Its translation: CASSHPVPGRLDNEQFF.

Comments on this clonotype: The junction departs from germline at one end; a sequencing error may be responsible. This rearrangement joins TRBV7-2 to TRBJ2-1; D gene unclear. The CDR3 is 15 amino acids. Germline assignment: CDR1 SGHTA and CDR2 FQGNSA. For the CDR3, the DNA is TGTGCCAGCAACTTAGGTTTGTGTTCCTACAATGAGCAGTTCTTC. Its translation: CASNLGLCSYNEQFF.

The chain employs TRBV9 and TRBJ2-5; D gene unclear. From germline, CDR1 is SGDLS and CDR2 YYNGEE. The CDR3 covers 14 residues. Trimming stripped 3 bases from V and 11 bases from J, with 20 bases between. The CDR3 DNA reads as TGTGCCAGCAGCGGAGGAGACTCAAATTTTCCTCAGTACTTC. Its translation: CASSGGDSNFPQYF.

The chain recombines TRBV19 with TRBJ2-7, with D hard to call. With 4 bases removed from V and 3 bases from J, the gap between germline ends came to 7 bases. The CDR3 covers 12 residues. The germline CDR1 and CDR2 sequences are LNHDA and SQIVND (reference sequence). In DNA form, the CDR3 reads TGTGCCAGTAGTAACAGAAACTACGAGCAGTACTTC. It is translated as CASSNRNYEQYF.

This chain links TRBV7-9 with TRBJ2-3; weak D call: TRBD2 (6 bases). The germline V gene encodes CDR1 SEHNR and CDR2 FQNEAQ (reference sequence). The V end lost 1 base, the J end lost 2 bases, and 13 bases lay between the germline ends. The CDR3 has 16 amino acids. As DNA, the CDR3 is TGTGCCAGCAGCTTAGGAGGTAGCGGAATCACAGATACGCAGTATTTT. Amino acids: CASSLGGSGITDTQYF.